Listed here is a single T cell receptor beta chain. The antigen is unknown. These data originate in a study of shared clonotypes between healthy human individuals. Findings of the study overall: Apart from blood, nothing was sampled; tissue repertoires likely differ.

Libraries were prepared by immunoSEQ multiplex PCR; TCRdb keeps only in-frame clonotypes and omits some of them. Altogether hundreds of thousands of clones are present, over 90% being singletons, with the ten largest covering under 30%. Selected positively for CCR7 and CD45RO-negative, naive CD8 cells excluded terminally differentiated effector memory CD45RA+ cells. The sequenced sample was naive CD8+ T cells sorted from blood. The receptor's source is a man aged 30 to 45 in good health.

In DNA, the CDR3 is TGTGCCAGCAGCTTATCCTTCGCAACCTATCCCGACTTGGTATATTTT. Amino acids: CASSLSFATYPDLVYF. The rearrangement uses TRBV7-8 and TRBJ1-3; no clear D. V was trimmed by 2 bases and J by 14 bases, leaving 25 bases between them. Per the germline V gene, CDR1 is SGHVS and CDR2 is FQNEAQ. The CDR3 runs to 16 residues.